The 5 T cell receptor beta chains in this list originate from one sample, sequenced in a study of T cell changes during pregnancy in multiple sclerosis. Some clones are missing from TCRdb's copy, which holds only in-frame ones; the method was immunoSEQ multiplex PCR. The sample has approximately 38,000 clones; 90% to 95% are singletons. Source: peripheral blood, taken in the third trimester of pregnancy. The receptors derive from a female donor with multiple sclerosis, enrolled in a pregnancy study.

V is TRBV6-6 and J is TRBJ1-1; D not certain. There are 13 residues in the CDR3. Germline loops: CDR1 MNHNY, CDR2 SVGAGI (reference sequence). The ends were cut back, 0 bases at V and 5 bases at J, with 7 bases in the middle. The CDR3 coding sequence is TGTGCCAGCAGTTACTCTATTGAGACTGAAGCTTTCTTT. It codes for CASSYSIETEAFF.

The V call is TRBV13, the J call TRBJ2-5, with D possibly TRBD2 on 6 matching bases. This CDR3 region has 15 residues. Per germline, CDR1 PRHDT and CDR2 FYEKMQ (reference sequence). Trimming shortened V by 2 bases and J by 4 bases, and 14 bases separated the two germline ends. The chain's CDR3 is CASSLTEGVGETQYF. Written as DNA, the CDR3 is TGTGCCAGCAGCTTAACGGAGGGAGTAGGAGAGACCCAGTACTTC.

As for this clone: The same CDR3 is also encoded by other DNA sequences in this sample. CDR3: CASSLSHGPLYEQYF. The CDR3 nucleotides read TGTGCCAGCAGTTTAAGTCACGGTCCGTTATACGAGCAGTACTTC. The chain recombines TRBV27 with TRBJ2-7; D uncertain. The CDR3 sequence is 15 residues long. The germline V gene encodes CDR1 MNHEY and CDR2 SMNVEV (reference sequence). V lost 2 bases to trimming and J lost 4 bases, with 15 bases between them.

The chain uses TRBV13 and TRBJ1-2; 7 bases fit TRBD1. Germline CDR1 PRHDT, CDR2 FYEKMQ (reference sequence). The CDR3 runs 14 residues. Unmatched junction bases numbered 4, after V lost 4 bases and J lost 2 bases. In DNA form, the CDR3 reads TGTGCCAGCAGCTATACGACAGGGAACTATGGCTACACCTTC. Protein: CASSYTTGNYGYTF.

This clone was detected once. This rearrangement joins TRBV6-1 to TRBJ2-1; perhaps TRBD1 as D (5 bases). The germline V gene encodes CDR1 MNHNS and CDR2 SASEGT. Between the trimmed V and J ends, which lost 4 bases and 3 bases, there was a span of 7 bases. The CDR3 is 13 residues long. The CDR3 DNA reads TGTGCCAGCAGTGGACAGAGCTACAATGAGCAGTTCTTC. The encoded protein is CASSGQSYNEQFF.